The clone carrying this TCR beta chain appeared a few times. The antigen is undetermined. Assay used: immunoSEQ multiplex PCR; TCRdb lists only in-frame clones, some missing. The sample has around 300,000 clones, 86% seen once. The sample comes from a study of cytomegalovirus exposure and HLA in healthy donors. Whole-study results and caveats: Testing in vitro showed three CMV-associated chains specific for CMV antigens.

CDR3 length equals 17 residues. The germline gives CDR1 SEHNR, CDR2 FQNEAQ (reference sequence). V was pared by 4 bases and J by 2 bases, with 13 bases of the junction left unmatched. What was sequenced was PBMCs. The gene calls are TRBV7-9 and TRBJ1-2; 7 nucleotides match TRBD1. The TCR comes from a woman younger than 35 in good health and CMV-seronegative. The CDR3 sequence: CASSSTEFKQGNYGYTF. The CDR3 bases are TGTGCCAGCAGCTCGACAGAGTTCAAACAGGGGAACTATGGCTACACCTTC.